The 8 T cell receptor beta chains listed next were all sequenced from one sample in a study of shared clonotypes between healthy human individuals. Data came from immunoSEQ multiplex PCR; TCRdb stores just in-frame clones and leaves some out. The sample lists more than 2 million clones, over 85% occurring once. Selected positively for CCR7 and CD45RO-negative, naive CD8 cells excluded terminally differentiated effector memory CD45RA+ cells. The sequencing input was naive CD8+ T cells sorted from blood. These receptors came from a man between 18 and 35 years old in good health.

The gene calls are TRBV5-5 and TRBJ2-7, with 8 bases aligning to TRBD1. Per the germline V gene, CDR1 is SGHKS and CDR2 is YYEKEE (reference sequence). J lost 7 bases, V lost 0 bases, and 6 bases had no gene match. The CDR3 is 14 amino acids. Here the CDR3 reads CASSLGQGWFEQYF. In DNA form, the CDR3 reads TGTGCCAGCAGCTTGGGACAGGGGTGGTTTGAGCAGTACTTC.

This clone was picked up one time. The chain recombines TRBV11-3 with TRBJ1-1; D is unclear. The germline V gene has CDR1 SGHNT and CDR2 YENEEA. The CDR3 is 13 residues long. Trimming removed 1 base at V and 6 bases at J, with 9 bases between. The CDR3 protein is CASSLGMGAEAFF. CDR3 DNA sequence: TGTGCCAGCAGCTTAGGAATGGGTGCTGAAGCTTTCTTT.

The J gene is TRBJ1-5, the V gene TRBV7-2; TRBD1 aligns across 7 bases. This CDR3 spans 15 amino acids. V lost 0 bases, J lost 5 bases, and 4 bases stayed unmatched. CDR1 and CDR2 from the germline V gene are SGHTA and FQGNSA. CDR3 sequence (DNA): TGTGCCAGCAGCTTAGCAACAGGGGACTATCAGCCCCAGCATTTT. Protein sequence: CASSLATGDYQPQHF.

On this clone itself: Other DNA sequences of this sample code for an identical CDR3. The chain employs TRBV7-2 and TRBJ2-7, with D unresolved. Germline values: CDR1 SGHTA, CDR2 FQGNSA. The CDR3 contains 12 residues. Trimming shortened V by 1 base and J by 4 bases, and 5 bases separated the two germline ends. The DNA of the CDR3 is TGTGCCAGCAGCTTAGTTGGTTACGAGCAGTACTTC. This encodes CASSLVGYEQYF.

The DNA for the CDR3 is TGTGCCAGCAGCTTGTCACCGCCTGAGGGAAACACCATATATTTT. Its translation: CASSLSPPEGNTIYF. V usage is TRBV11-1 and J usage is TRBJ1-3; the D is unclear. Trimming cost V 3 bases and J 4 bases, with 13 bases left between them. Per the germline V gene, CDR1 is SGHAT and CDR2 is FQDESV (reference sequence). This CDR3 spans 15 amino acids.

The rearrangement links TRBV28 to TRBJ1-6, with D tentatively TRBD1 (6 bases). The V end lost 5 bases, the J end lost 2 bases, and 25 bases lay between the germline ends. The length of the CDR3 is 20 residues. Germline V gene sequence: CDR1 MDHEN, CDR2 SYDVKM. The CDR3 is CASSNTRDTRPPAYNSPLHF. The CDR3 nucleotides are TGTGCCAGCAGTAATACCCGGGACACTCGCCCACCCGCCTATAATTCACCCCTCCACTTT.

Details on this clone: Distinct nucleotide sequences in the sample also encode this CDR3. The rearrangement uses TRBV6-5 and TRBJ2-3; D might be TRBD1 (5 bases). CDR1 and CDR2 from the germline V gene are MNHEY and SVGAGI. The CDR3 length is 14 residues. V was shortened by 0 bases and J by 6 bases, with 10 bases between the two germline ends. The chain's CDR3 is CASSYSEGVDTQYF. For the CDR3, the DNA is TGTGCCAGCAGTTACTCGGAAGGGGTCGATACGCAGTATTTT.

The V call is TRBV19, the J call TRBJ2-7; tentatively, D is TRBD1 or TRBD2 (5 bases each). The CDR3 sequence is 14 residues long. V shed 5 bases and J shed 3 bases, with 14 bases lying between them. The germline V gene has CDR1 LNHDA and CDR2 SQIVND (reference sequence). The CDR3 here is CASSLAGDGYEQYF. CDR3 DNA: TGTGCCAGTAGTTTAGCCGGGGACGGCTACGAGCAGTACTTC.